These T cell receptor beta chains were read from a single sample in a study of CXCR3-negative and CXCR3-positive naive CD8 T cells. Using the 5' RACE reads, TCRdb records one entry per CDR3 protein without DNA. The sample is made up of over 35,000 distinct CDR3 sequences, and the top ten hold roughly 15% of it. The sequencing sample was made of memory CD8+ T cells from blood. All receptors derive from a human donor in good health. Some clones in this sample may be carry-over from other donors' samples. Both conserved end residues are part of each CDR3.

CDR3aa	j_gene	len	v_gene
CASSDGVGTGGTGELFF	TRBJ2-2	17	TRBV6-4
CASTKHGGETEAFF	TRBJ1-1	14	TRBV7-9
CASSLGREHYNEQFF	TRBJ2-1	15	TRBV5-1
CASSQDSTAWNTEAFF	TRBJ1-1	16	TRBV4-3
CSVEVFSGRSTGELFF	TRBJ2-2	16	TRBV29-1
CASSKGGLAVYEQYF	TRBJ2-7	15	TRBV21-1
CASSQALRLGNTEAFF	TRBJ1-1	16	TRBV4-3
CAINGELGETRYF	TRBJ2-5	13	TRBV10-3
CASSQGTFPYEQYF	TRBJ2-7	14	TRBV3-1
CATSQGLAEPSYNEQFF	TRBJ2-1	17	TRBV15
CSVEGPGEVAEAFF	TRBJ1-1	14	TRBV29-1
CASHQGEDTQYF	TRBJ2-3	12	TRBV28
CSAEGRPYEQYF	TRBJ2-7	12	TRBV29-1
CSVLGFNEQFF	TRBJ2-1	11	TRBV29-1
CASHRLTHTEAFF	TRBJ1-1	13	TRBV5-5
CASSLRDRSTDTQYF	TRBJ2-3	15	TRBV12-3/TRBV12-4
CASSGGGSPDTQYF	TRBJ2-3	14	TRBV6-4
CSASEWGDTQYF	TRBJ2-3	12	TRBV20-1
CAISSGQHTGELFF	TRBJ2-2	14	TRBV10-3
CSVGQWNTEAFF	TRBJ1-1	12	TRBV29-1
CASSGRGNTEAFF	TRBJ1-1	13	TRBV14
CASSLALAESPGNEQFF	TRBJ2-1	17	TRBV7-6
CASSKQGGGKNIQYF	TRBJ2-4	15	TRBV7-2
CASSLEDIGRGPYEQYF	TRBJ2-7	17	TRBV7-6
CASSLPNTNTEAFF	TRBJ1-1	14	TRBV5-1
CASSLYRGRSGGVPDYEQYF	TRBJ2-7	20	TRBV28
CASSQEGQQMNTGELFF	TRBJ2-2	17	TRBV3-1
CASKGYVADTQYF	TRBJ2-3	13	TRBV19
CASTLRGEETQYF	TRBJ2-5	13	TRBV28
CASSRTATDTQYF	TRBJ2-3	13	TRBV6-4
CATSMGPTDTQYF	TRBJ2-3	13	TRBV15
CASSPGLEAETQYF	TRBJ2-5	14	TRBV6-5